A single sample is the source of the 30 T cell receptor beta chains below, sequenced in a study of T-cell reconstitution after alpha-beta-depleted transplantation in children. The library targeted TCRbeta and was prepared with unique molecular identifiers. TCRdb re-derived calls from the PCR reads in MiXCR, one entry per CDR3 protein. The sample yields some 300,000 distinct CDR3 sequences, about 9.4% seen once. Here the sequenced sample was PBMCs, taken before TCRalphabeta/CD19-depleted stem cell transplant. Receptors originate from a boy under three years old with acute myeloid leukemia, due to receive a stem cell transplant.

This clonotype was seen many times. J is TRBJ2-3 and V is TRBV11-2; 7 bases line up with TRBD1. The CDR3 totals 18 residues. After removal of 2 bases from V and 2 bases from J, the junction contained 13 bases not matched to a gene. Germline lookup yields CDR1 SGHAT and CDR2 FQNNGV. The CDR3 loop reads CASSLYAYWDSSTDTQYF. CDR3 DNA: TGTGCCAGCAGCTTATATGCATATTGGGACAGCTCCACAGATACGCAGTATTTT.

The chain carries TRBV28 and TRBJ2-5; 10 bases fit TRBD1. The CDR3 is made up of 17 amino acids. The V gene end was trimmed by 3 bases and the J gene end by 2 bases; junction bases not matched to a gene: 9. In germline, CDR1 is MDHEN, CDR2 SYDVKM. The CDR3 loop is CASSFEGGQGIQETQYF. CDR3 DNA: TGTGCCAGCAGTTTCGAGGGGGGACAGGGGATTCAAGAGACCCAGTACTTC.

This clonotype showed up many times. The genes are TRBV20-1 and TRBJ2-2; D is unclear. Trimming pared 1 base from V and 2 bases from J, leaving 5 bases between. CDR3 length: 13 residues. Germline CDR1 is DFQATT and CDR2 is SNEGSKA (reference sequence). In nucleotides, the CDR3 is TGCAGTGCTAGAGCCCAAAACACCGGGGAGCTGTTTTTT. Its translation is CSARAQNTGELFF.

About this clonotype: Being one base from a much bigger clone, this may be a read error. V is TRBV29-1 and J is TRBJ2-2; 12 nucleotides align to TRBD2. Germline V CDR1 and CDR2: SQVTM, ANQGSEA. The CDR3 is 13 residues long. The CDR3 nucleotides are TGCAGCGTCCGGACTAGCGGGACCGGGGACCTGTTTTTT. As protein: CSVRTSGTGDLFF.

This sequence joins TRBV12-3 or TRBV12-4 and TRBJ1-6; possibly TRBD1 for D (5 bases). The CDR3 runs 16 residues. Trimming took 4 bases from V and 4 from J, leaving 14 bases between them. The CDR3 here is CASSWGGDGYNSPLHF. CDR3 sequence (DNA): TGTGCCAGCAGTTGGGGAGGGGACGGTTATAATTCACCCCTCCACTTT.

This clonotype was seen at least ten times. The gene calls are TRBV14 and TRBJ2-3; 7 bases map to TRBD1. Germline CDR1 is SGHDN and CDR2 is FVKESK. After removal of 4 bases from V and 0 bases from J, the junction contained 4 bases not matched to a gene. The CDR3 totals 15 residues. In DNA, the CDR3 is TGTGCCAGCAGCCCGACAGGGTTAAGCACAGATACGCAGTATTTT. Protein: CASSPTGLSTDTQYF.

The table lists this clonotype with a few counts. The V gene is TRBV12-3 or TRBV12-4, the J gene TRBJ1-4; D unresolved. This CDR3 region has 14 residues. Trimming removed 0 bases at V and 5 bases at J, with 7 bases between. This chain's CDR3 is CASSLAQGNEKLFF. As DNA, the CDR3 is TGTGCCAGCAGTTTAGCGCAAGGGAATGAAAAACTGTTTTTT.

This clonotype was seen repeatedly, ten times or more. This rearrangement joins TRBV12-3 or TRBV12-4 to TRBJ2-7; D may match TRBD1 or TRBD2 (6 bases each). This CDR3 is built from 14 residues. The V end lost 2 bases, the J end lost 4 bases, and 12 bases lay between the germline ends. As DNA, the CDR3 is TGTGCCAGCAGTTTACAGGGGAGGAGGTACGAGCAGTACTTC. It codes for CASSLQGRRYEQYF.

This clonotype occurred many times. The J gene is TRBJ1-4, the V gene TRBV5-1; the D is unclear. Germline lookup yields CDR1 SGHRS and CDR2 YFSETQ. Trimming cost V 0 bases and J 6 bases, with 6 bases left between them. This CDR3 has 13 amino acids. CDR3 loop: CASSLERYEKLFF. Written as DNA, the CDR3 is TGCGCCAGCAGCTTGGAACGGTATGAAAAACTGTTTTTT.

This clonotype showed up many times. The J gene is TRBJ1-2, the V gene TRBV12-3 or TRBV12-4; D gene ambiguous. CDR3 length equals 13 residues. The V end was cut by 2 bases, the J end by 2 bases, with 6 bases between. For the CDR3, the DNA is TGTGCCAGCAGTTTACCCAGGAACTATGGCTACACCTTC. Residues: CASSLPRNYGYTF.

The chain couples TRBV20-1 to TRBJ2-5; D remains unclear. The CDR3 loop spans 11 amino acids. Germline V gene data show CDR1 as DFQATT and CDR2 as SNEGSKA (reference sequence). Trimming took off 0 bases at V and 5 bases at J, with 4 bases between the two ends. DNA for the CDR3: TGCAGTGCTAGAGATTGGGAGACCCAGTACTTC. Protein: CSARDWETQYF.

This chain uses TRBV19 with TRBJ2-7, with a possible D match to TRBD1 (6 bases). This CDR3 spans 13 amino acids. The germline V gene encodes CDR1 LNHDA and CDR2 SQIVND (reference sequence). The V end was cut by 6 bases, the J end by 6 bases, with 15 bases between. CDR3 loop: CASSQGHHGEQYF. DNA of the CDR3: TGTGCCAGTAGCCAGGGACACCATGGCGAGCAGTACTTC.

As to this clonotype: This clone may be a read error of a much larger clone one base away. CDR3 protein: CASGFLSGRAAYEQYF. The CDR3 nucleotides read TGCGCCAGCGGGTTCCTTAGCGGGAGGGCCGCCTACGAGCAGTACTTC. The chain combines TRBV5-1 with TRBJ2-7; 11 nucleotides agree with TRBD2. V shed 7 bases and J 2 bases; nucleotides not matched to a gene: 11. This CDR3 comprises 16 residues. Germline V gene data show CDR1 as SGHRS and CDR2 as YFSETQ. Variable domain in full (rest from reference TRBV5-1 and TRBJ2-7): KAGVTQTPRYLIKTRGQQVTLSCSPISGHRSVSWYQQTPGQGLQFLFEYFSETQRNKGNFPGRFSGRQFSNSRSEMNVSTLELGDSALYLCASGFLSGRAAYEQYFGPGTRLTVT.

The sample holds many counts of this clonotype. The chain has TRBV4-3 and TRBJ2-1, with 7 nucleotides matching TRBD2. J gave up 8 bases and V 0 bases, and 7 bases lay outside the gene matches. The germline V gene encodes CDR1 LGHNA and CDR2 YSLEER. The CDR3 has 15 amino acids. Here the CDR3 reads CASSQDWDYYDEQFF. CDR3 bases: TGCGCCAGCAGCCAAGATTGGGACTATTACGATGAGCAGTTCTTC.

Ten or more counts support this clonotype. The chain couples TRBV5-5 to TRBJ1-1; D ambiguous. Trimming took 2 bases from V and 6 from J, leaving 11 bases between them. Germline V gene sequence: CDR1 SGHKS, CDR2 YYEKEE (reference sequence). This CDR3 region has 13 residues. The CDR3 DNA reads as TGTGCCAGCAGCTTCCGGGGAGACGCTGAAGCTTTCTTT. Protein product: CASSFRGDAEAFF.

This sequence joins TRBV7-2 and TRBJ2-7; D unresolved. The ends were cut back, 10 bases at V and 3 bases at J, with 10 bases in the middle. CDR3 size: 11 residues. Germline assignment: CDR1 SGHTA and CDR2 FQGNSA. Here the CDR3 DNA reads TGTGCCACCAGGACGGACTACGAGCAGTACTTC. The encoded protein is CATRTDYEQYF.

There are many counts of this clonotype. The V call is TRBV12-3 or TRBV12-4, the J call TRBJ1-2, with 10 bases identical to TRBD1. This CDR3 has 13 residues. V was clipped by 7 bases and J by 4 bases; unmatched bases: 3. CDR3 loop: CASKRTGGYGYTF. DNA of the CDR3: TGTGCCAGCAAGAGGACAGGGGGCTATGGCTACACCTTC.

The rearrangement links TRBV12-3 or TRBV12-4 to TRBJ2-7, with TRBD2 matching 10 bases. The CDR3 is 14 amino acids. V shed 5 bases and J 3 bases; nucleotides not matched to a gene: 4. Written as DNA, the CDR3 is TGTGCCAGCAGTCCCGGGACTAGCGTCTACGAGCAGTACTTC. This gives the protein CASSPGTSVYEQYF.

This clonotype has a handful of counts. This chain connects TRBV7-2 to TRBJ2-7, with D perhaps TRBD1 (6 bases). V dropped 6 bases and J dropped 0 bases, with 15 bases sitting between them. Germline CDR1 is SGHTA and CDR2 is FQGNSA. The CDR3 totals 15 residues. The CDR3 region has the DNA TGTGCCAGCAGTACAGACAGGTTCGTCTCCTACGAGCAGTACTTC. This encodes CASSTDRFVSYEQYF.

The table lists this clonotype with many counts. The DNA of the CDR3 is TGTGCCAGCAGCGTAGCAGGGGGCTCCTACAATGAGCAGTTCTTC. Protein sequence: CASSVAGGSYNEQFF. The chain carries TRBV9 and TRBJ2-1; 7 bases fit TRBD1. Trimming cost V 0 bases and J 0 bases; bases outside gene matches: 0. Germline V gives CDR1 SGDLS, CDR2 YYNGEE. There are 15 residues in the CDR3.

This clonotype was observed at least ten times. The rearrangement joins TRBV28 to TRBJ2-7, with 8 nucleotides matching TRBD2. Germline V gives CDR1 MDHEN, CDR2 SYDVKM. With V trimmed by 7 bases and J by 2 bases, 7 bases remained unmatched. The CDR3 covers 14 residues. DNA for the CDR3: TGTGCCAGCACCCTAGCGGGCCTTACCTACGAGCAGTACTTC. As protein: CASTLAGLTYEQYF. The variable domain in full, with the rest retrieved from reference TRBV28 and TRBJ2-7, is DVKVTQSSRYLVKRTGEKVFLECVQDMDHENMFWYRQDPGLGLRLIYFSYDVKMKEKGDIPEGYSVSREKKERFSLILESASTNQTSMYLCASTLAGLTYEQYFGPGTRLTVT.

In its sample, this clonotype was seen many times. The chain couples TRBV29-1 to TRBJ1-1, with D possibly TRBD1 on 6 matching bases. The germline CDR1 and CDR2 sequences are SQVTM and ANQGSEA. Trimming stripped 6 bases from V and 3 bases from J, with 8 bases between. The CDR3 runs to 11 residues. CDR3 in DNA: TGCAGCGTACAGGGATACACTGAAGCTTTCTTT. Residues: CSVQGYTEAFF.

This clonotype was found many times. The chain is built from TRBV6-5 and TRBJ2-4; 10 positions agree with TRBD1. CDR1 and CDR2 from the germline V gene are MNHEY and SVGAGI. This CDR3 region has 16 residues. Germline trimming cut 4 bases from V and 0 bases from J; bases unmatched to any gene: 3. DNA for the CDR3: TGTGCCAGCAGTTGGGGACAGGGGAGAGCCAAAAACATTCAGTACTTC. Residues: CASSWGQGRAKNIQYF.

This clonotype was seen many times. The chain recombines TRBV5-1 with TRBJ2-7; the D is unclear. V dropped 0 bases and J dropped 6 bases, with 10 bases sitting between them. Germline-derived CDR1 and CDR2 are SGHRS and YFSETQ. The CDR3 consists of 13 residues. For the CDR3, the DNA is TGCGCCAGCAGCTTGGCCCTACAGTTCGAGCAGTACTTC. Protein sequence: CASSLALQFEQYF. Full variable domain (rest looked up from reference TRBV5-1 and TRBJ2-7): KAGVTQTPRYLIKTRGQQVTLSCSPISGHRSVSWYQQTPGQGLQFLFEYFSETQRNKGNFPGRFSGRQFSNSRSEMNVSTLELGDSALYLCASSLALQFEQYFGPGTRLTVT.

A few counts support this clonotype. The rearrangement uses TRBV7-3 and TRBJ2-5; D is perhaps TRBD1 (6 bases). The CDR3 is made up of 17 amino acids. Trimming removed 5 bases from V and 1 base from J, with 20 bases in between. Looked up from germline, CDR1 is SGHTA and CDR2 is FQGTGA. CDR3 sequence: CASSLFGGQTSQETQYF. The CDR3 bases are TGTGCCAGCAGCCTATTTGGTGGACAGACAAGCCAAGAGACCCAGTACTTC.

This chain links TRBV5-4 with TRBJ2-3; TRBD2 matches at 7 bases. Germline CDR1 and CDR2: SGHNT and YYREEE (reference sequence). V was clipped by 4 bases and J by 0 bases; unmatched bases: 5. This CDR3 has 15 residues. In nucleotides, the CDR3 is TGTGCCAGCAGCGGGGGGAGGGTTAGCACAGATACGCAGTATTTT. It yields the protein CASSGGRVSTDTQYF. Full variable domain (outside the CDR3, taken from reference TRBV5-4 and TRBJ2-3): ETGVTQSPTHLIKTRGQQVTLRCSSQSGHNTVSWYQQALGQGPQFIFQYYREEENGRGNFPPRFSGLQFPNYSSELNVNALELDDSALYLCASSGGRVSTDTQYFGPGTRLTVL.

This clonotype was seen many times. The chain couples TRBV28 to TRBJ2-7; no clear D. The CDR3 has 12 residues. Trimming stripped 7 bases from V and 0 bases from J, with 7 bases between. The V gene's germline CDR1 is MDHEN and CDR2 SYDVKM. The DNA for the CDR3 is TGTGCCAGCAAGCGAAGCTCCTACGAGCAGTACTTC. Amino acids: CASKRSSYEQYF.

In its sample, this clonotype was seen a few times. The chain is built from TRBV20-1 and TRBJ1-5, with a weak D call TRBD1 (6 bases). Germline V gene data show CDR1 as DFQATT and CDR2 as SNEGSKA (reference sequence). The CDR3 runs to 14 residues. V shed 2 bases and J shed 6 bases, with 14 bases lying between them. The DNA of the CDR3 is TGCAGTGCTAGAAGGGCCAGGGGAGGTCAGCCCCAGCATTTT. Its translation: CSARRARGGQPQHF.

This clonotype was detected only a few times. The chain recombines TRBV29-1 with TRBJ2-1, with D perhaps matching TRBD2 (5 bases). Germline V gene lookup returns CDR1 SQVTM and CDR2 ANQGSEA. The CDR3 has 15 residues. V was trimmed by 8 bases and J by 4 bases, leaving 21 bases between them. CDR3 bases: TGCAGCACTGCCTGTTCTAGCTGGTTTTACAATGAGCAGTTCTTC. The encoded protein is CSTACSSWFYNEQFF.

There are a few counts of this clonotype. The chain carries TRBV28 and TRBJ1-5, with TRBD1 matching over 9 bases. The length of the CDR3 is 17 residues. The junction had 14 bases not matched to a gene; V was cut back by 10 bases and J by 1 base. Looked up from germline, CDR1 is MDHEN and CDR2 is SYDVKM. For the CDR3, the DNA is TGTGCCATCCTTTCCGGGGGGGGACAGGGCAGCAATCAGCCCCAGCATTTT. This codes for CAILSGGGQGSNQPQHF.